This T cell receptor beta chain was observed in a study of long-term antiretroviral therapy in people with HIV. immunoSEQ v3.0 was run at survey level. Sequencing was directed toward about 35,000-50,000 T-cell genomes in each sample. Only in-frame clones appear in the TCRdb table, and some are missing; sequencing was by immunoSEQ multiplex PCR. Among some 23,000 clones, around 80% were seen once, and the ten largest hold 10%. Looked up from germline, CDR1 is SGDLS and CDR2 is YYNGEE. The CDR3 loop spans 13 amino acids. V gave up 4 bases and J gave up 6 bases, with 12 bases separating them. The source material was unsorted PBMCs, sampled 1.2 years after starting antiretroviral therapy. This receptor was identified in a woman in her thirties or forties with HIV. The J gene is TRBJ2-3, the V gene TRBV9; possibly TRBD1 for D (6 bases). The CDR3 region has the DNA TGTGCCAGCAGCTCCCGACAGGCGGATACGCAGTATTTT. Translation gives CASSSRQADTQYF.